Listed here is a single T cell receptor beta chain. No antigen is known for it. This entry belongs to a study of blood T cells in healthy people across ages. Findings of the study overall: The study regarded diversity estimates from one million T cells as underestimates.

The germline V gene encodes CDR1 SGHTA and CDR2 FQGNSA. The CDR3 runs to 15 residues. Trimming shortened V by 1 base and J by 0 bases, and 9 bases separated the two germline ends. Using a J-beta primer mix together with a sample-barcoded 5' primer, a second PCR was run for roughly 7 to 12 cycles. Each CDR3 protein gets one entry after TCRdb re-called the 5' RACE reads with MiXCR. This table holds some 1,800,000 distinct CDR3 sequences, more than 35% found once. Peripheral blood samples of around 9.5 milliliters were drawn from each donor. Every sample yielded at least 6 million isolated PBMCs. This chain connects TRBV7-2 to TRBJ2-5; the D is unclear. This clonotype originated in a human donor in good health. The sequenced sample consisted of blood. The CDR3 region is CASSLDRADQETQYF. The CDR3 region has the DNA TGTGCCAGCAGCTTAGATCGGGCAGACCAAGAGACCCAGTACTTC. Drawing the rest from reference TRBV7-2 and TRBJ2-5, the complete variable domain is GAGVSQSPSNKVTEKGKDVELRCDPISGHTALYWYRQSLGQGLEFLIYFQGNSAPDKSGLPSDRFSAERTGGSVSTLTIQRTQQEDSAVYLCASSLDRADQETQYFGPGTRLLVL.